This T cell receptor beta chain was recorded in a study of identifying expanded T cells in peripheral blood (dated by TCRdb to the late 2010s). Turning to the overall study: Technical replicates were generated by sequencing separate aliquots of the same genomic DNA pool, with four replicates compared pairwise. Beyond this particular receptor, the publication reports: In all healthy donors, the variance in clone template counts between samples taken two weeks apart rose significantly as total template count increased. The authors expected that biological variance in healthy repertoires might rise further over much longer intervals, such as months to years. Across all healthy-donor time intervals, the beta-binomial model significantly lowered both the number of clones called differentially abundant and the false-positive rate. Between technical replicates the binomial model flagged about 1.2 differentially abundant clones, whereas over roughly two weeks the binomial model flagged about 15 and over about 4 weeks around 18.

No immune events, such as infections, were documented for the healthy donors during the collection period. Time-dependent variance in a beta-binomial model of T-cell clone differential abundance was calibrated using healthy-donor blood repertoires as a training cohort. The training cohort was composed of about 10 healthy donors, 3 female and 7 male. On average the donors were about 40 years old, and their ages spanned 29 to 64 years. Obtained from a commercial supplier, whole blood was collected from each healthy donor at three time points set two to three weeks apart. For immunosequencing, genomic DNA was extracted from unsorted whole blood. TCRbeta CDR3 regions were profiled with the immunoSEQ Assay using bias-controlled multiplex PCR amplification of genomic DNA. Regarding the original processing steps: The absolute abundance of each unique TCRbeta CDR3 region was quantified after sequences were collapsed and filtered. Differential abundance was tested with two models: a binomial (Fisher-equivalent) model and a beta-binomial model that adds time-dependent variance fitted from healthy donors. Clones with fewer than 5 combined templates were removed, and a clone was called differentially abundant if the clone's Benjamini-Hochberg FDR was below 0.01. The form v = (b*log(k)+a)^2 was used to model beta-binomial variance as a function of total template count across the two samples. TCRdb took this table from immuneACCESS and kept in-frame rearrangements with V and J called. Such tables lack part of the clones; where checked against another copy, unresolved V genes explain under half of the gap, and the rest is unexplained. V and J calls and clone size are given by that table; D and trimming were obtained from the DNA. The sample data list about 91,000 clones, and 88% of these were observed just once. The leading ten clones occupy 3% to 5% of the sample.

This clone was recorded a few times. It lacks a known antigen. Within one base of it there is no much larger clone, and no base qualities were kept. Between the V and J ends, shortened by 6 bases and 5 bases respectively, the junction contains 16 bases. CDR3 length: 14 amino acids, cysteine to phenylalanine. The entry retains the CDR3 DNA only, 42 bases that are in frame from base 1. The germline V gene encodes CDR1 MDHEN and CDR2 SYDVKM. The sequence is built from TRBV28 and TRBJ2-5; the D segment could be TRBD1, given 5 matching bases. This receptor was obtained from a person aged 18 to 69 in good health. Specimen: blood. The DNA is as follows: TGTGCCAGCAGGCGGTACAGGCCTGACGAGACCCAGTACTTC. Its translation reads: CASRRYRPDETQYF.